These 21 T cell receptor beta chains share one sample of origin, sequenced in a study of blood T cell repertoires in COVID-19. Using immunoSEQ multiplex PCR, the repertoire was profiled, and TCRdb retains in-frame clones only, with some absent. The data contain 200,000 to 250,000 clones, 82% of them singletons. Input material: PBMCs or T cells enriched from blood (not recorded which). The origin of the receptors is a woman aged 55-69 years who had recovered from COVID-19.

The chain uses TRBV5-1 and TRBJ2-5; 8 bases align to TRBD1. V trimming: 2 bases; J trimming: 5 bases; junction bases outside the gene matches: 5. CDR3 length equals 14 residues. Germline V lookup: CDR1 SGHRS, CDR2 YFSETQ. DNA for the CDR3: TGCGCCAGCAGCTTTGGGCAGGGGGCGGAGACCCAGTACTTC. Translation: CASSFGQGAETQYF.

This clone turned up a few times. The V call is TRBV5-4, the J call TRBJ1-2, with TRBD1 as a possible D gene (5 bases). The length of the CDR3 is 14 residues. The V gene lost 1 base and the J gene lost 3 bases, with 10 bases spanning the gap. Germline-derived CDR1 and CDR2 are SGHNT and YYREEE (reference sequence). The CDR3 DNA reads TGTGCCAGCAGCTTGTTTAGGGGTGACTATGGCTACACCTTC. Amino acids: CASSLFRGDYGYTF.

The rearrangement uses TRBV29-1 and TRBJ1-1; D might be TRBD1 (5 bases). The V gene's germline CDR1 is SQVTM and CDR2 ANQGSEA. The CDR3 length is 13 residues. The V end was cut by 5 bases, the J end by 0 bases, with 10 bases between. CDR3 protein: CSVCGAMNTEAFF. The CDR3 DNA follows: TGCAGCGTTTGTGGGGCCATGAACACTGAAGCTTTCTTT.

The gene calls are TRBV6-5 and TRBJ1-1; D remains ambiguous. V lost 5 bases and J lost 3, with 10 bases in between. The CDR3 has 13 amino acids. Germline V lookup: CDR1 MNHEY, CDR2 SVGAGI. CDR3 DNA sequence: TGTGCCAGCAGTACACAGAGAGACACTGAAGCTTTCTTT. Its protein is CASSTQRDTEAFF.

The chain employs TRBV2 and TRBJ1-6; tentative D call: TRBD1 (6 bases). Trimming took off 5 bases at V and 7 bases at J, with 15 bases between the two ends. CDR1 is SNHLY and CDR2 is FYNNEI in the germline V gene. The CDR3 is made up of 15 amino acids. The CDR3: CASSLSRDKNSPLHF. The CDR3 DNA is TGTGCCAGCAGTTTGAGCCGGGACAAAAATTCACCCCTCCACTTT.

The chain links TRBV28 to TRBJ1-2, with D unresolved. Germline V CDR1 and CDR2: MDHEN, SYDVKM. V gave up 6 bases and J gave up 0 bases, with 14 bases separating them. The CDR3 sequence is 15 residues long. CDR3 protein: CASRDTELANYGYTF. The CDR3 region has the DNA TGTGCCAGCAGAGACACAGAGTTAGCTAACTATGGCTACACCTTC.

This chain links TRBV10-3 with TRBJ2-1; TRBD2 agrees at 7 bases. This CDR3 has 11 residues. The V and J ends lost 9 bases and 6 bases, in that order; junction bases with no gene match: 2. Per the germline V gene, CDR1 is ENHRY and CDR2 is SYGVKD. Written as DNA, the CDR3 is TGTGCCATAAGCGGGGTCAATGAGCAGTTCTTC. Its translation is CAISGVNEQFF.

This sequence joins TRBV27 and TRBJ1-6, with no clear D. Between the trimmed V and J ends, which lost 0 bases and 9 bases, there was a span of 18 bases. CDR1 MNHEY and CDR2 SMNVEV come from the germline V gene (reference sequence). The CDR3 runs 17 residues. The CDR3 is CASSLSGRPALGSPLHF. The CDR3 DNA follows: TGTGCCAGCAGTTTATCCGGCAGGCCAGCCCTGGGTTCACCCCTCCACTTT.

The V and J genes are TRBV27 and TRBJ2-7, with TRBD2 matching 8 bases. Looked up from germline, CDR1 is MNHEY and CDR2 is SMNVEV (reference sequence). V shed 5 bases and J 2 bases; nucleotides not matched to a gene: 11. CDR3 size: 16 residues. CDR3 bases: TGTGCCAGCAGTACCAGATTCGCGGGAGGTACCTACGAGCAGTACTTC. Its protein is CASSTRFAGGTYEQYF.

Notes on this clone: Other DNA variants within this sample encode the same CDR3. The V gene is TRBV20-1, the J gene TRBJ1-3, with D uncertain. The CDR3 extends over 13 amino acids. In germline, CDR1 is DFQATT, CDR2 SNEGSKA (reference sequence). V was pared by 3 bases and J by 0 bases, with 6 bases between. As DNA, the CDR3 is TGCAGTGCTAGTTACAGCTCTGGAAACACCATATATTTT. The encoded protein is CSASYSSGNTIYF.

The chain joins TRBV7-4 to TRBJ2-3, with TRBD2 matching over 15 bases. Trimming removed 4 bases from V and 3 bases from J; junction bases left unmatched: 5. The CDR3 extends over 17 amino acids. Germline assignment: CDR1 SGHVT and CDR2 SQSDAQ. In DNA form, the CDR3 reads TGTGCCAGCAGCTACACCGGACTAGCGGGGGGGACAGATACGCAGTATTTT. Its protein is CASSYTGLAGGTDTQYF.

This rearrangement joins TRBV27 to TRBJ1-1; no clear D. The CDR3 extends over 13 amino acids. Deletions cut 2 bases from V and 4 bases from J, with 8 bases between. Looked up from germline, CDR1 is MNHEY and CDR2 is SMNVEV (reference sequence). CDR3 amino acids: CASSLNGITEAFF. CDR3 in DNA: TGTGCCAGCAGTTTAAACGGGATCACTGAAGCTTTCTTT.

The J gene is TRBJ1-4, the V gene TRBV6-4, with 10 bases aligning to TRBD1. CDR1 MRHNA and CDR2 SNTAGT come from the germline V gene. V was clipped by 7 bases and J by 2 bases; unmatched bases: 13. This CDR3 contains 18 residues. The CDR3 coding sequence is TGTGCCAGCACCGGACAGGGGGAAAGCTCATTTACTAATGAAAAACTGTTTTTT. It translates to CASTGQGESSFTNEKLFF.

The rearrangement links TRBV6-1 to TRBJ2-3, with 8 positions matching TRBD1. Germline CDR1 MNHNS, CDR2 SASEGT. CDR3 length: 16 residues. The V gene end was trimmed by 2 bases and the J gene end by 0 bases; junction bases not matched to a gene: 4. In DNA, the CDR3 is TGTGCCAGCAGTGAACGACAGGGGTTTAGCACAGATACGCAGTATTTT. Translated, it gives CASSERQGFSTDTQYF.

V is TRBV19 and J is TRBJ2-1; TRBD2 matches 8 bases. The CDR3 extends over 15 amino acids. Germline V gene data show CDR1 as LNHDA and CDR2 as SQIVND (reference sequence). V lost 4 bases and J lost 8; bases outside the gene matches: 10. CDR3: CASSKRAGGVDEQFF. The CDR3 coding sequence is TGTGCCAGTAGTAAACGGGCCGGGGGGGTGGATGAGCAGTTCTTC.

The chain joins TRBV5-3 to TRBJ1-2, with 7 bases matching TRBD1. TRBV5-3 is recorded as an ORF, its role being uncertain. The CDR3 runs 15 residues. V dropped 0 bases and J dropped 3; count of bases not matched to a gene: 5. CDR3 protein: CARSLVAGGDYGYTF. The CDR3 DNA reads TGTGCCAGAAGCTTGGTGGCAGGGGGTGACTATGGCTACACCTTC.

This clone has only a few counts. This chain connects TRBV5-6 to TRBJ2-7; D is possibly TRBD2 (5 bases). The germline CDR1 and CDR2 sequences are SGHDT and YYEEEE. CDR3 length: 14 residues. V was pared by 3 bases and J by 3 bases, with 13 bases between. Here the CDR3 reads CASSSYSGSYEQYF. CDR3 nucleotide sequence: TGTGCCAGCAGCTCTTACAGCGGCAGCTACGAGCAGTACTTC.

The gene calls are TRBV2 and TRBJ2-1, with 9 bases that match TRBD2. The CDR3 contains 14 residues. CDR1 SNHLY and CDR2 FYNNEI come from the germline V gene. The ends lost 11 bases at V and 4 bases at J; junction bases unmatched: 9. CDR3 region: CAVPLAGVYNEQFF. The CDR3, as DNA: TGTGCCGTCCCCTTAGCGGGAGTTTACAATGAGCAGTTCTTC.

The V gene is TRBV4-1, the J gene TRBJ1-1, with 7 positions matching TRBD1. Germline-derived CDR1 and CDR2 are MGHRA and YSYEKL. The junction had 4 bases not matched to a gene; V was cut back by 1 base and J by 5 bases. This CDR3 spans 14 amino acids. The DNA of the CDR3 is TGCGCCAGCAGCCAAGTCGACAGGGAAACTGAAGCTTTCTTT. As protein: CASSQVDRETEAFF.

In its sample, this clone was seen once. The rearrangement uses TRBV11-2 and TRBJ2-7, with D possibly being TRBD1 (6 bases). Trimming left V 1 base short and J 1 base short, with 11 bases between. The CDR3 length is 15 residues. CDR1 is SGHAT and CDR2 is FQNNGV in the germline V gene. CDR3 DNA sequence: TGTGCCAGCAGCTTAGGCACAGGGTTTTCCTACGAGCAGTACTTC. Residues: CASSLGTGFSYEQYF. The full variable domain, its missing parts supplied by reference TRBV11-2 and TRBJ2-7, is EAGVAQSPRYKIIEKRQSVAFWCNPISGHATLYWYQQILGQGPKLLIQFQNNGVVDDSQLPKDRFSAERLKGVDSTLKIQPAKLEDSAVYLCASSLGTGFSYEQYFGPGTRLTVT.

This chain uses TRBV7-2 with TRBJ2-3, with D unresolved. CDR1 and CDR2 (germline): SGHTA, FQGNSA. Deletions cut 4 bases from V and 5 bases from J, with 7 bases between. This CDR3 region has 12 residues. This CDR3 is CASSYLKDTQYF. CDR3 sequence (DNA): TGTGCCAGCAGCTACCTAAAAGATACGCAGTATTTT. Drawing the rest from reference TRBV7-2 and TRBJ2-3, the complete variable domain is GAGVSQSPSNKVTEKGKDVELRCDPISGHTALYWYRQSLGQGLEFLIYFQGNSAPDKSGLPSDRFSAERTGGSVSTLTIQRTQQEDSAVYLCASSYLKDTQYFGPGTRLTVL.